The text below deals with one TCR beta chain. Its antigen target is currently unknown. No base quality values were provided; no much bigger clone lies one nucleotide off. TCRbeta CDR3 regions were amplified from genomic DNA using the immunoSEQ Assay, a bias-controlled multiplex PCR. In the original analysis: Nucleated cell counts per sample were estimated from amplification of reference gene primers within the assay. Sequence reads were collapsed and filtered to measure the absolute abundance of every unique TCRbeta CDR3 rearrangement. For each sample, productive Simpson clonality was calculated as the square root of Simpson's diversity index over productive rearrangements. TCRdb holds this immuneACCESS table with in-frame rearrangements only. Some clones are missing; in checked studies, unresolved V genes explain under half, and the rest has no known cause. The DNA gave D and trimming, while V, J and clone size come from that table. In all, the sample holds about 86,000 clones, and 75% to 90% of those were seen once. The top ten clones comprise 0.9% to 1.5% of the sample.

These data come from a study of blood T cell repertoires in COVID-19 (dated by TCRdb to 2020 to 2021). About the full investigation: The collaborator samples originated in the United States, Italy and Spain and spanned the acute and convalescent phases of COVID-19. The prospective study material was composed of cDNA or gDNA derived from T cells, B-cell-depleted T cells, or PBMCs. Subjects who had been exposed to COVID-19, were actively infected with it, or had recovered from it provided the deeply sampled blood TCRbeta repertoires that made up the dataset. The repertoires were made available in a free public database intended to serve as a resource for research on the immune response to SARS-CoV-2. The samples were drawn from the first 160 participants of the ongoing ImmuneRACE study and from some 1,300 subjects provided by 6 global collaborators. Nearly every sample came with metadata listing a de-identified subject ID, COVID-19 status, age in years and sex. HLA class I and class II types, where available, came from metadata supplied by the sample provider rather than from assay-based typing. What the research found in general, with its limitations: The amount of clinical and demographic metadata varied by source and participant and was provided uncurated.

Participants in the prospective study were enrolled through a virtual design, were aged roughly 18 to 90 years, and lived in under 25 United States geographic areas. In the prospective study, participants were assigned to cohorts based on the clinical history participants reported in a screening survey and a study questionnaire. Each participant in the prospective study had whole blood, serum and a nasopharyngeal or oropharyngeal swab collected by mobile phlebotomists. Over an approximately 2-month period, participants in the prospective study had the option of providing additional blood draws and questionnaires. Blood samples from the prospective study were shipped frozen or at room temperature prior to DNA extraction. This clonotype originated in a woman between 50 and 59 years old with acute COVID-19. The sample comprised PBMCs or T cells enriched from blood (not recorded which).

The CDR3 region: CASSQEGVRGRFVTDTQYF. The sequenced DNA: TGTGCCAGCAGCCAAGAAGGGGTCAGGGGGCGTTTTGTTACAGATACGCAGTATTTT. Here the chain combines TRBV3-1 (or the pseudogene TRBV3-2) and TRBJ2-3; 8 of the junction bases match TRBD1. The germline V and J ends show losses of 0 bases and 3 bases respectively, and no gene match explains 14 bases of the junction. From the germline V gene (reference sequence), CDR1 is LGHDT and CDR2 is YNNKEL. Measured from the cysteine to the phenylalanine, the CDR3 is 19 residues long. The kept DNA is CDR3 alone, 57 bases in frame from the first base.